This TCR beta chain was retrieved from a study of cytomegalovirus exposure and HLA in healthy donors. Study-wide results and limits: Three chains linked to CMV were shown in vitro to be specific for CMV antigens. A later analysis revealed that TCR association rates differed between HLA loci, peaking at DRB1 and bottoming out at HLA-C. In a later analysis, a missense DCLRE1C variant was linked to TCR beta V- and J-gene trimming.

Per the germline V gene, CDR1 is MGHRA and CDR2 is YSYEKL. V gave up 1 base and J gave up 12 bases, with 10 bases separating them. This CDR3 is built from 13 residues. This clone was observed a handful of times. Its antigen remains unidentified. The primer mix had 60 Vbeta and 13 Jbeta primers. TCRdb keeps only in-frame clones here, not all; method: immunoSEQ multiplex PCR. The sample lists around 54,000 clones, roughly 84% occurring once. What was sequenced was PBMCs. The rearrangement uses TRBV4-1 and TRBJ1-6; D gene uncertain. The sequence was obtained from a woman aged 18-35 years in good health and CMV-seronegative. This CDR3 reads CASSQVAGVPLHF. CDR3 nucleotides: TGCGCCAGCAGCCAAGTCGCCGGGGTACCCCTCCACTTT.